This T cell receptor (beta chain) originates from a study of blood T cells in healthy people across ages. A sample-barcoded 5' primer and a J-beta primer mix were used in a second PCR of roughly 7 to 12 cycles. TCRdb ran MiXCR on the 5' RACE reads and lists one entry per CDR3 protein. This table has about 1 million distinct CDR3 sequences, 40% to 45% appearing once. V was pared by 5 bases and J by 9 bases, with 14 bases between. Germline V gives CDR1 SGHTA, CDR2 FQGNSA. The CDR3 sequence is 13 residues long. This clonotype was seen more than once but under ten times. This rearrangement joins TRBV7-2 to TRBJ1-5; D uncertain. The clonotype comes from a woman between 55 and 75 years old in good health. The sequencing sample was made of blood. CDR3 coding DNA: TGTGCCAGCAGCCAAGGAGGACCGGGGCCCCAGCATTTT. Encoded protein: CASSQGGPGPQHF.